The clone carrying this T cell receptor (beta chain) was counted a few times. The authors ran a second PCR of about 6 to 11 cycles using a sample-barcoded 5' primer and a J-beta primer mix. A 12-random-nucleotide template-switch adaptor tagged each cDNA molecule. TCRdb re-called the 5' RACE reads with MiXCR, one entry per CDR3 protein. The profile covers 1.4 million to 1.5 million distinct CDR3 sequences, with around 42% appearing a single time and roughly 8.2% taken by the ten largest. These data belong to a study of blood T cells in healthy people across ages. V shed 8 bases and J shed 4 bases, with 16 bases lying between them. CDR1 is MDHEN and CDR2 is SYDVKM in the germline V gene. CDR3 length: 14 amino acids. Researchers report isolating at least 6 million PBMCs per sample.

This TCR was recovered from a woman younger than 30 in good health. The sequenced sample was blood. The V gene is TRBV28, the J gene TRBJ2-3; D perhaps matches TRBD1 (7 bases). Here the CDR3 reads CASLRRGRADTQYF. The CDR3, as DNA: TGTGCCAGCCTGAGGAGGGGGCGTGCAGATACGCAGTATTTT.